The 18 T cell receptor beta chains reported below all come from one sample, sequenced in a study of blood T cell repertoires in COVID-19. TCRdb's copy holds only in-frame clones and misses some; the assay was immunoSEQ multiplex PCR. This table has more than 20,000 clones, roughly 86% appearing once. The sequencing sample was made of peripheral blood. Every receptor here comes from a man between 45 and 60 years old with active COVID-19.

The V call is TRBV9, the J call TRBJ2-5; maybe TRBD2 (5 bases). Trimming stripped 0 bases from V and 3 bases from J, with 15 bases between. The CDR3 covers 16 residues. Looked up from germline, CDR1 is SGDLS and CDR2 is YYNGEE. The CDR3 DNA is TGTGCCAGCAGCGTAGCGGGCCAGCAACTAGAAGAGACCCAGTACTTC. It specifies CASSVAGQQLEETQYF.

The V call is TRBV6-5, the J call TRBJ2-7, with 9 bases aligning to TRBD1. V lost 6 bases and J lost 2; bases outside the gene matches: 5. This CDR3 comprises 14 residues. CDR1 and CDR2 from the germline V gene are MNHEY and SVGAGI. This chain's CDR3 is CASRKGTGTYEQYF. DNA of the CDR3: TGTGCCAGCAGAAAGGGGACAGGGACCTACGAGCAGTACTTC.

The chain has TRBV24-1 and TRBJ2-3; D might be TRBD1 (6 bases). The CDR3 is made up of 15 amino acids. V gave up 6 bases and J gave up 0 bases, with 12 bases separating them. Germline V lookup: CDR1 KGHDR, CDR2 SFDVKD. CDR3 in DNA: TGTGCCACCAGTCCCGGACAGTTGAGCACAGATACGCAGTATTTT. Encoded protein: CATSPGQLSTDTQYF.

The chain links TRBV12-3 or TRBV12-4 to TRBJ2-1, with a possible D match to TRBD1 (5 bases). The CDR3 covers 13 residues. Trimming stripped 1 base from V and 10 bases from J, with 11 bases between. The chain's CDR3 is CASSLGAGKEQFF. CDR3 nucleotide sequence: TGTGCCAGCAGTTTAGGTGCAGGGAAAGAGCAGTTCTTC.

V is TRBV30 and J is TRBJ2-1; a possible D gene is TRBD2 (6 bases). CDR3 length: 13 amino acids. The V end lost 1 base, the J end lost 6 bases, and 10 bases lay between the germline ends. CDR1 and CDR2 (germline): GTSNPN, SVGIG (reference sequence). CDR3 sequence reads: CAWSARRGNEQFF. For the CDR3, the DNA is TGTGCCTGGAGTGCGAGGAGGGGCAATGAGCAGTTCTTC.

This chain joins TRBV28 and TRBJ2-3; TRBD1 matches at 7 bases. The CDR3 extends over 17 amino acids. CDR1 MDHEN and CDR2 SYDVKM come from the germline V gene. The trim removed 8 bases at V and 0 bases at J, leaving 14 bases unmatched. In DNA, the CDR3 is TGTGCCAGCGACGTAACAGGGGTTGCGGTGAGCACAGATACGCAGTATTTT. Translation gives CASDVTGVAVSTDTQYF.

The chain links TRBV5-1 to TRBJ1-5, with no clear D. This CDR3 region has 14 residues. Trimming stripped 0 bases from V and 3 bases from J, with 7 bases between. Germline CDR1 SGHRS, CDR2 YFSETQ. CDR3 sequence reads: CASSLGGINQPQHF. CDR3 nucleotides: TGCGCCAGCAGCTTGGGAGGGATCAATCAGCCCCAGCATTTT.

This clone was observed a single time. The chain has TRBV5-4 and TRBJ1-2; TRBD1 is a possible D gene (5 bases). The CDR3 has 12 amino acids. CDR1 and CDR2 (germline): SGHNT, YYREEE (reference sequence). V lost 4 bases, J lost 4 bases, and 8 bases lay in between. The CDR3 nucleotides read TGTGCCAGCAGCCCAGACAGCTATGGCTACACCTTC. This translates into CASSPDSYGYTF.

The CDR3 sequence is CASSPRQGASIDTQYF. The CDR3 DNA reads as TGTGCCAGCAGCCCCAGACAGGGGGCGTCTATAGATACGCAGTATTTT. The V call is TRBV14, the J call TRBJ2-3; 10 nucleotides match TRBD1. Per the germline V gene, CDR1 is SGHDN and CDR2 is FVKESK. CDR3 length: 16 amino acids. V dropped 4 bases and J dropped 5; count of bases not matched to a gene: 9. The full variable domain, in which reference TRBV14 and TRBJ2-3 provide the parts outside the CDR3, is EAGVTQFPSHSVIEKGQTVTLRCDPISGHDNLYWYRRVMGKEIKFLLHFVKESKQDESGMPNNRFLAERTGGTYSTLKVQPAELEDSGVYFCASSPRQGASIDTQYFGPGTRLTVL.

The chain couples TRBV7-2 to TRBJ1-2; a possible D gene is TRBD1 (6 bases). V gave up 6 bases and J gave up 7 bases, with 18 bases separating them. The CDR3 spans 14 residues. Germline V gives CDR1 SGHTA, CDR2 FQGNSA. The CDR3 region has the DNA TGTGCCAGCAGGACAGGAGGAACTTTGGGTGGCTACACCTTC. This sequence encodes CASRTGGTLGGYTF.

The rearrangement uses TRBV7-9 and TRBJ1-1; a possible D gene is TRBD1 (5 bases). CDR3 size: 15 residues. The germline gives CDR1 SEHNR, CDR2 FQNEAQ (reference sequence). V was shortened by 5 bases and J by 0 bases, with 13 bases between the two germline ends. CDR3 coding DNA: TGTGCCAGCAGCCCTCCGGGGGATGTGAACACTGAAGCTTTCTTT. The encoded protein is CASSPPGDVNTEAFF.

The rearrangement joins TRBV5-1 to TRBJ2-7, with D possibly being TRBD1 (5 bases). The CDR3 spans 11 residues. The V gene's germline CDR1 is SGHRS and CDR2 YFSETQ. V was shortened by 3 bases and J by 7 bases, with 8 bases between the two germline ends. CDR3 nucleotides: TGCGCCAGCAGCTCCAGGGATGAGCAGTACTTC. It is translated as CASSSRDEQYF.

This clone was seen only once. The chain employs TRBV7-3 and TRBJ2-5, with D possibly being TRBD2 (6 bases). This CDR3 is built from 13 residues. Germline assignment: CDR1 SGHTA and CDR2 FQGTGA. V lost 3 bases and J lost 1, with 6 bases in between. The CDR3 here is CASSLGGQETQYF. The CDR3 DNA sequence: TGTGCCAGCAGCTTGGGGGGCCAAGAGACCCAGTACTTC.

This chain links TRBV19 with TRBJ1-2; 7 nucleotides align to TRBD1. The length of the CDR3 is 15 residues. CDR1 is LNHDA, CDR2 SQIVND, per germline (reference sequence). Losses at the gene ends were 5 bases for V and 2 bases for J; bases not matched to a gene: 8. The CDR3 sequence is CASSPQDRVNYGYTF. The CDR3 nucleotides read TGTGCCAGTAGTCCACAAGACAGGGTAAACTATGGCTACACCTTC.

CDR3 sequence reads: CASSRRSRGLNTEAFF. In DNA, the CDR3 is TGTGCCAGCAGCCGTCGCTCCCGGGGTCTGAACACTGAAGCTTTCTTT. The chain uses TRBV3-1 (or the pseudogene TRBV3-2) and TRBJ1-1; D is ambiguous. The ends were cut back, 4 bases at V and 0 bases at J, with 15 bases in the middle. Germline V gene data show CDR1 as LGHDT and CDR2 as YNNKEL (reference sequence). This CDR3 contains 16 residues.

The chain combines TRBV7-2 with TRBJ2-7; 7 nucleotides align to TRBD1. With V trimmed by 4 bases and J by 6 bases, 6 bases remained unmatched. The CDR3 spans 13 residues. Per germline, CDR1 SGHTA and CDR2 FQGNSA. The CDR3 region is CASSSSGGREQYF. CDR3 bases: TGTGCCAGCAGCTCGTCAGGGGGTCGCGAGCAGTACTTC.

Only a few counts were recorded for this clone. The chain has TRBV20-1 and TRBJ2-7; D possibly corresponds to TRBD2 (6 bases). Trimming took off 3 bases at V and 0 bases at J, with 9 bases between the two ends. CDR1 and CDR2 (germline): DFQATT, SNEGSKA (reference sequence). The CDR3 has 13 amino acids. CDR3 sequence (DNA): TGCAGTGCTAGTCGGGGGAGCTCCTACGAGCAGTACTTC. Translated, it gives CSASRGSSYEQYF.

The chain uses TRBV24-1 and TRBJ2-1, with a possible D match to TRBD1 (6 bases). This CDR3 spans 13 amino acids. V lost 6 bases and J 6 bases, leaving 11 bases between the germline ends. Looked up from germline, CDR1 is KGHDR and CDR2 is SFDVKD. The DNA for the CDR3 is TGTGCCACCAGTATTCGGACAGCCAATGAGCAGTTCTTC. Its protein product is CATSIRTANEQFF.